The sequence of this TCR beta chain was determined in a study of regulatory T cells in long-lasting Graves disease. Time point defined: persistent/refractory GD, antithyroid drugs over 5 years with positive TRAb. Researchers made the TCR library from RNA that was extracted from PBMCs. For TCR beta, libraries came from iRepertoire HTBI primers and Arm-PCR of CDR3 regions. Each CDR3 protein gets one entry after TCRdb re-called the multiplex PCR reads with MiXCR. The repertoire holds some 440,000 distinct CDR3 sequences, with less than 25% as singletons. At least ten counts were recorded for this clonotype. The receptor comes from a female donor with Graves disease. Here the sequenced sample was peripheral blood mononuclear cells (PBMCs), taken when the disease was refractory, from a patient treated with antithyroid drugs.

The CDR3 DNA sequence: TGCAGTGCCGAGCGCTGGGGGGGTGAAAAACTGTTTTTT. It specifies CSAERWGGEKLFF. V and J are TRBV20-1 and TRBJ1-4; TRBD1 might be the D (5 bases). The germline CDR1 and CDR2 sequences are DFQATT and SNEGSKA (reference sequence). The CDR3 has 13 residues. The V and J ends lost 6 bases and 7 bases respectively, with 15 bases between them.